The 7 T cell receptor beta chains below all came from one sample that was sequenced in a study of T cells after yellow fever vaccination. TCRdb re-derived calls from the 5' RACE reads in MiXCR, one entry per CDR3 protein. The sample lists over 300,000 distinct CDR3 sequences, approximately 4% occurring once. The specimen comprised PBMCs, sampled 5 days after the yellow fever booster vaccination. Receptor source: a man aged 18 to 35 who received the YFV17D yellow fever vaccine.

The V and J genes are TRBV4-1 and TRBJ2-5, with 9 bases aligning to TRBD1. Per the germline V gene, CDR1 is MGHRA and CDR2 is YSYEKL. CDR3 length: 15 amino acids. V was clipped by 4 bases and J by 0 bases; unmatched bases: 3. CDR3 in DNA: TGCGCCAGCAGCCTTCGGACAGGGGACCAAGAGACCCAGTACTTC. Translation gives CASSLRTGDQETQYF.

The chain couples TRBV12-3 or TRBV12-4 to TRBJ2-6; D uncertain. The CDR3 contains 17 residues. Trimming took 3 bases from V and 0 from J, leaving 12 bases between them. The CDR3: CASSLSPQSSGANVLTF. The DNA for the CDR3 is TGTGCCAGCAGTTTGTCCCCGCAGTCCTCTGGGGCCAACGTCCTGACTTTC.

This clonotype showed up just a few times. The CDR3 bases are TGTGCCAGCAGCGCGGCAGCAAGTGACGAGCAGTACTTC. Translated: CASSAAASDEQYF. The chain carries TRBV7-6 and TRBJ2-7, with D uncertain. V lost 5 bases and J lost 5, with 13 bases in between. Germline V CDR1 and CDR2: SGHVS, FNYEAQ. The CDR3 contains 13 residues. The full variable domain, with the rest looked up from reference TRBV7-6 and TRBJ2-7, is GAGVSQSPRYKVTKRGQDVALRCDPISGHVSLYWYRQALGQGPEFLTYFNYEAQQDKSGLPNDRFSAERPEGSISTLTIQRTEQRDSAMYRCASSAAASDEQYFGPGTRLTVT.

The J gene is TRBJ2-7, the V gene TRBV28; 13 nucleotides align to TRBD2. This CDR3 is 16 amino acids long. Germline V CDR1 and CDR2: MDHEN, SYDVKM. The junction had 11 bases not matched to a gene; V was cut back by 5 bases and J by 7 bases. The CDR3 DNA reads as TGTGCCAGCAGTGACCCACTAGCGGGGGGGCCAAGTGAGCAGTACGTC. Amino acid sequence: CASSDPLAGGPSEQYV.

The chain employs TRBV20-1 and TRBJ1-5, with 11 bases identical to TRBD1. From germline, CDR1 is DFQATT and CDR2 SNEGSKA (reference sequence). CDR3 size: 15 residues. V dropped 0 bases and J dropped 6; count of bases not matched to a gene: 4. The CDR3 protein is CSARDRGQGGQPQHF. CDR3 in DNA: TGCAGTGCTAGAGACCGGGGACAGGGGGGTCAGCCCCAGCATTTT.

This clonotype was detected a few times. The chain has TRBV7-9 and TRBJ2-3; 9 bases line up with TRBD2. Losses at the gene ends were 3 bases for V and 2 bases for J; bases not matched to a gene: 3. The CDR3 runs 15 residues. Looked up from germline, CDR1 is SEHNR and CDR2 is FQNEAQ (reference sequence). CDR3 sequence: CASSLTSGLTDTQYF. The CDR3 region has the DNA TGTGCCAGCAGCTTGACTAGCGGACTCACAGATACGCAGTATTTT.

This clonotype has just a few counts. The chain couples TRBV27 to TRBJ1-5; 7 bases match TRBD1. The ends lost 8 bases at V and 4 bases at J; junction bases unmatched: 8. The CDR3 covers 14 residues. Germline lookup yields CDR1 MNHEY and CDR2 SMNVEV (reference sequence). CDR3 amino acids: CASRGPDRNQPQHF. DNA for the CDR3: TGTGCCAGCCGGGGACCGGACAGGAATCAGCCCCAGCATTTT.